One sample yielded the 18 T cell receptor beta chains listed below, sequenced in a study of CD4+ T cells in melanoma. The data were produced by immunoSEQ multiplex PCR, yet TCRdb's version contains in-frame clones alone and is incomplete. This sample yields 15,000 to 20,000 clones, of which more than 65% are seen a single time; 4.5% to 5.5% belongs to the top ten. Source material: cells from a culture (not recorded whether cultured in vitro). Receptors originate from a human donor with melanoma.

This clone was seen just once. The V gene is TRBV5-4, the J gene TRBJ2-2, with D perhaps being TRBD1 or TRBD2 (5 bases each). The CDR3 sequence is 15 residues long. Germline values: CDR1 SGHNT, CDR2 YYREEE (reference sequence). Trimming shortened V by 4 bases and J by 0 bases, and 10 bases separated the two germline ends. The DNA of the CDR3 is TGTGCCAGCAGCCGGGGACGGACGAACACCGGGGAGCTGTTTTTT. Protein sequence: CASSRGRTNTGELFF.

The V call is TRBV19, the J call TRBJ1-2; no definite D call. This CDR3 contains 14 residues. The V gene lost 1 base and the J gene lost 3 bases, with 9 bases spanning the gap. The V gene's germline CDR1 is LNHDA and CDR2 SQIVND (reference sequence). CDR3 nucleotides: TGTGCCAGTAGTATAGTAGCGGAAGACTATGGCTACACCTTC. It codes for CASSIVAEDYGYTF.

The chain links TRBV2 to TRBJ2-2; no clear D gene. The CDR3 consists of 13 residues. Trimming took off 8 bases at V and 4 bases at J, with 11 bases between the two ends. CDR1 and CDR2 from the germline V gene are SNHLY and FYNNEI. The CDR3: CASGVRVTGELFF. The CDR3 coding sequence is TGTGCCAGCGGGGTACGGGTCACCGGGGAGCTGTTTTTT.

This chain links TRBV2 with TRBJ2-7; D gene uncertain. Trimming took 2 bases from V and 0 from J, leaving 8 bases between them. Germline V lookup: CDR1 SNHLY, CDR2 FYNNEI. The CDR3 has 14 residues. The CDR3 DNA follows: TGTGCCAGCAGTGAATTGGAAAACTCCTACGAGCAGTACTTC. Translation: CASSELENSYEQYF.

This chain uses TRBV6-1 with TRBJ1-4; D not certain. The V and J ends lost 4 bases and 2 bases respectively, with 8 bases between them. The CDR3 is 14 amino acids. Germline V gene sequence: CDR1 MNHNS, CDR2 SASEGT. The CDR3 bases are TGTGCCAGCAGTGTGACCCGGACTAATGAAAAACTGTTTTTT. Its protein is CASSVTRTNEKLFF.

The genes are TRBV7-3 and TRBJ2-1, with 7 bases that match TRBD2. The CDR3 is made up of 18 amino acids. Germline CDR1 reads SGHTA; CDR2 reads FQGTGA. Trimming took 2 bases from V and 1 from J; bases not matched to a gene: 11. The CDR3 loop is CASSLSKTGRGSYNEQFF. The CDR3, as DNA: TGTGCCAGCAGCTTATCTAAAACCGGGCGGGGGTCCTACAATGAGCAGTTCTTC.

The chain joins TRBV5-4 to TRBJ1-1, with 7 positions matching TRBD1. J was trimmed by 8 bases and V by 3 bases; bases with no gene match: 13. CDR1 and CDR2 (germline): SGHNT, YYREEE (reference sequence). The CDR3 is made up of 15 amino acids. The DNA for the CDR3 is TGTGCCAGCAGCTCACGGACAGGAGCAAGCGCGGAAGCTTTCTTT. This translates into CASSSRTGASAEAFF.

In DNA form, the CDR3 reads TGTGCCAGCAGCTTAGGGTTCGGCAGGGTAAACTCTGGGGCCAACGTCCTGACTTTC. Translation: CASSLGFGRVNSGANVLTF. This chain links TRBV7-9 with TRBJ2-6, with a possible D match to TRBD1 (5 bases). The V end was cut by 1 base, the J end by 0 bases, with 16 bases between. The germline V gene has CDR1 SEHNR and CDR2 FQNEAQ (reference sequence). The CDR3 runs 19 residues.

The chain is built from TRBV11-2 and TRBJ2-7; 7 bases fit TRBD2. Germline CDR1 is SGHAT and CDR2 is FQNNGV. This CDR3 region has 15 residues. V lost 3 bases to trimming and J lost 5 bases; unmatched junction nucleotides: 10. The CDR3 nucleotides are TGTGCCAGCAGCTTGGGCCACGGACGGGGGGACGAGCAGTACTTC. Translated: CASSLGHGRGDEQYF.

The chain joins TRBV27 to TRBJ1-3; D is unclear. The CDR3 runs 13 residues. Germline values: CDR1 MNHEY, CDR2 SMNVEV (reference sequence). V was clipped by 7 bases and J by 4 bases, with 11 bases between them. Written as DNA, the CDR3 is TGTGCCAGCAAGTTTGCAGCAGGAAACACCATATATTTT. Translating it yields CASKFAAGNTIYF.

This chain uses TRBV5-1 with TRBJ1-2; no reliable D call. This CDR3 is 12 amino acids long. Germline V lookup: CDR1 SGHRS, CDR2 YFSETQ. V was cut by 0 bases and J by 8 bases, with 8 bases left in between. CDR3 DNA sequence: TGCGCCAGCAGCTTGGGTTATGAGGGCTACACCTTC. It encodes CASSLGYEGYTF.

The chain has TRBV5-1 and TRBJ1-2, with D possibly matching TRBD1 (6 bases). The CDR3 totals 13 residues. Trimming removed 4 bases at V and 3 bases at J, with 10 bases between. Germline CDR1 is SGHRS and CDR2 is YFSETQ. The CDR3 DNA is TGCGCCAGCAGCCCCAGGACAGACTATGGCTACACCTTC. Its translation is CASSPRTDYGYTF. Looking up the rest from reference TRBV5-1 and TRBJ1-2 gives the full variable domain: KAGVTQTPRYLIKTRGQQVTLSCSPISGHRSVSWYQQTPGQGLQFLFEYFSETQRNKGNFPGRFSGRQFSNSRSEMNVSTLELGDSALYLCASSPRTDYGYTFGSGTRLTVV.

V gene TRBV7-3 combines with J gene TRBJ1-1; D gene uncertain. V was trimmed by 6 bases and J by 3 bases, leaving 11 bases between them. This CDR3 region has 13 residues. Germline-derived CDR1 and CDR2 are SGHTA and FQGTGA. DNA of the CDR3: TGTGCCAGCAGAAGTCCAGGCGACACTGAAGCTTTCTTT. Residues: CASRSPGDTEAFF. Full variable domain (rest looked up from reference TRBV7-3 and TRBJ1-1): GAGVSQTPSNKVTEKGKYVELRCDPISGHTALYWYRQSLGQGPEFLIYFQGTGAADDSGLPNDRFFAVRPEGSVSTLKIQRTERGDSAVYLCASRSPGDTEAFFGQGTRLTVV.

The chain employs TRBV2 and TRBJ1-2; D perhaps matches TRBD1 (6 bases). This CDR3 has 13 amino acids. Germline V gene lookup returns CDR1 SNHLY and CDR2 FYNNEI. With 5 bases removed from V and 3 bases from J, the gap between germline ends came to 10 bases. The CDR3 protein is CASSKRQDYGYTF. The CDR3 coding sequence is TGTGCCAGCAGTAAAAGACAGGACTATGGCTACACCTTC.

CDR3 bases: TGCGCCAGCAGCCAACCGGGGTCGGGCACTGAAGCTTTCTTT. It encodes CASSQPGSGTEAFF. The chain combines TRBV4-1 with TRBJ1-1; D gene ambiguous. Trimming shortened V by 2 bases and J by 4 bases, and 11 bases separated the two germline ends. This CDR3 contains 14 residues. Per the germline V gene, CDR1 is MGHRA and CDR2 is YSYEKL.

The V gene is TRBV19, the J gene TRBJ1-5; TRBD1 is a possible D gene (5 bases). The CDR3 consists of 14 residues. The germline gives CDR1 LNHDA, CDR2 SQIVND (reference sequence). V was shortened by 7 bases and J by 6 bases, with 16 bases between the two germline ends. Here the CDR3 DNA reads TGTGCCAGTACTTCGTCAGGGTTAAGTCAGCCCCAGCATTTT. Translating gives CASTSSGLSQPQHF.

The chain carries TRBV19 and TRBJ2-6, with unresolved D. Looked up from germline, CDR1 is LNHDA and CDR2 is SQIVND (reference sequence). The CDR3 has 15 amino acids. The V end lost 8 bases, the J end lost 2 bases, and 13 bases lay between the germline ends. The CDR3 DNA follows: TGTGCCAGTGGACCCTCGAGGACTGGGGCCAACGTCCTGACTTTC. As protein: CASGPSRTGANVLTF.

The CDR3 region is CASSLLWDSQNTGELFF. CDR3 nucleotide sequence: TGTGCCAGTAGCCTCCTATGGGACAGCCAGAACACCGGGGAGCTGTTTTTT. V gene TRBV19 combines with J gene TRBJ2-2, with 7 bases matching TRBD1. Germline trimming cut 6 bases from V and 1 base from J; bases unmatched to any gene: 11. The V gene's germline CDR1 is LNHDA and CDR2 SQIVND (reference sequence). This CDR3 has 17 residues.